This T cell receptor beta chain was captured in a study of T cells after yellow fever vaccination. Study as a whole: Fractions containing few cells were prepared with SMART-Seq v4 Ultra Low Input.

TCRdb fed the 5' RACE reads into MiXCR, producing one record per CDR3 protein. The sample records around 250,000 distinct CDR3 sequences, about 7.1% being singletons. In regard to this clonotype: What it recognizes is unknown.

There are 17 residues in the CDR3. Study-wide findings and caveats: Most primary-vaccination clones recurred post-booster (approximately 96% CD4, about 87% CD8).

This TCR derives from a man under 40 who received the YFV17D yellow fever vaccine. The V and J genes are TRBV12-3 or TRBV12-4 and TRBJ2-3; 12 nucleotides line up with TRBD1. The sequencing used CD4+ T cells sorted from PBMCs, collected 15 days after the yellow fever booster vaccination. The CDR3 sequence is CTISPRDRGPRTDTQYF. The CDR3 DNA reads as TGTACCATCAGTCCCCGGGACAGGGGGCCTCGCACAGATACGCAGTATTTT.